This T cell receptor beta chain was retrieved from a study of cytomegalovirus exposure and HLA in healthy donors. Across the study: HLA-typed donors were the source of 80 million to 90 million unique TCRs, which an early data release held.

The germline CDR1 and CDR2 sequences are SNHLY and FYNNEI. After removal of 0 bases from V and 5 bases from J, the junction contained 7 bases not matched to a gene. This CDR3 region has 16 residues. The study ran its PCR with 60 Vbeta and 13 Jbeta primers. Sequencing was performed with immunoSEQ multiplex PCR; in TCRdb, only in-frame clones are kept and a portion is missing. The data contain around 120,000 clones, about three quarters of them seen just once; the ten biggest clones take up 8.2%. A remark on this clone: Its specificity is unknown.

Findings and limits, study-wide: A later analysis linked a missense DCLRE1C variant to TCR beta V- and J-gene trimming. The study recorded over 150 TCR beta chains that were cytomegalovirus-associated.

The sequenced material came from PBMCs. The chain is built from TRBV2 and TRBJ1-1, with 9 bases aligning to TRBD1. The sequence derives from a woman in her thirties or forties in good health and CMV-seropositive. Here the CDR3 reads CASSEAWGQGLTEAFF. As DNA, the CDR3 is TGTGCCAGCAGTGAAGCTTGGGGACAGGGACTAACTGAAGCTTTCTTT.